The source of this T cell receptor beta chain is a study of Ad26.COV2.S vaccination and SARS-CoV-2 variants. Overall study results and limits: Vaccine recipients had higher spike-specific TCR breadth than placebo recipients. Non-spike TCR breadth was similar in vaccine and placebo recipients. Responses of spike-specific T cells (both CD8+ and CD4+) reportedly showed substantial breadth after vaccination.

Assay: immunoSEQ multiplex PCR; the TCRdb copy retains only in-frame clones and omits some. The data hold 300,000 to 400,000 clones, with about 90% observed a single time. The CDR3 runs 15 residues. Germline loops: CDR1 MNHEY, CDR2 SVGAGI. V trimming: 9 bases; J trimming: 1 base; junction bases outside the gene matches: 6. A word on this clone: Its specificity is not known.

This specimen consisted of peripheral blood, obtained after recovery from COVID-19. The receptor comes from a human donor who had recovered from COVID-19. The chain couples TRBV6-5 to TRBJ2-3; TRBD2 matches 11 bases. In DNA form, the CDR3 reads TGTGCCAGTTCTAGCGGGGGGATTCGCACAGATACGCAGTATTTT. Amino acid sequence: CASSSGGIRTDTQYF.